This entry concerns a single T cell receptor beta chain. The CDR3 is made up of 18 amino acids. Per germline, CDR1 LNHDA and CDR2 SQIVND (reference sequence). Trimming cost V 3 bases and J 0 bases; bases outside gene matches: 8. The authors' processing: Amplification from reference gene primers served as the basis for estimated nucleated cell counts. Libraries were prepared by immunoSEQ multiplex PCR; TCRdb keeps only in-frame clonotypes and omits some of them. V and J calls and clone size are those listed in that table; D and trimming were worked out from the DNA. The sample consists of roughly 76,000 clones, approximately 78% of them appearing once. The sample belongs to a study of blood T cell repertoires in COVID-19. In the study overall: Both acute and convalescent COVID-19 samples were obtained from the United States, Italy and Spain. From T cells, B-cell-depleted T cells, or PBMCs came the material, which was cDNA or gDNA.

The sequence came from a woman in her 70s with acute or convalescent COVID-19. The sequenced material came from peripheral blood. The chain is built from TRBV19 and TRBJ1-5, with 10 bases aligning to TRBD1. CDR3 region: CASSMGQGYSDSNQPQHF. The CDR3 DNA is TGTGCCAGTAGTATGGGACAGGGGTACAGTGATAGCAATCAGCCCCAGCATTTT.